This TCR beta chain is from a study of T cell responses to AZD1222 COVID-19 vaccine. Overall study findings and caveats: The breadth and depth of Spike-specific TCRs increased once two AZD1222 doses had been given. Repertoire samples came only from after the peak T cell response. Recipients of AZD1222 seropositive at baseline numbered only 5 or 6.

CDR1 is SGHRS and CDR2 is YFSETQ in the germline V gene. The V gene end was trimmed by 2 bases and the J gene end by 3 bases; junction bases not matched to a gene: 5. The CDR3 is 15 residues long. Concerning this clone: Its antigen is not identified.

TCRdb keeps only in-frame clones here, not all; method: immunoSEQ multiplex PCR. The sample includes 130,000 or so clones, about 90% seen only once; the top ten take approximately 1.7%. The sequencing used peripheral blood, collected on day 0 of AZD1222 vaccination. This TCR came from an adult in good health. The chain recombines TRBV5-1 with TRBJ2-5, with 9 positions matching TRBD2. DNA of the CDR3: TGCGCCAGCAGCTTCCCGGGACTAGCAGAAGAGACCCAGTACTTC. Protein: CASSFPGLAEETQYF.